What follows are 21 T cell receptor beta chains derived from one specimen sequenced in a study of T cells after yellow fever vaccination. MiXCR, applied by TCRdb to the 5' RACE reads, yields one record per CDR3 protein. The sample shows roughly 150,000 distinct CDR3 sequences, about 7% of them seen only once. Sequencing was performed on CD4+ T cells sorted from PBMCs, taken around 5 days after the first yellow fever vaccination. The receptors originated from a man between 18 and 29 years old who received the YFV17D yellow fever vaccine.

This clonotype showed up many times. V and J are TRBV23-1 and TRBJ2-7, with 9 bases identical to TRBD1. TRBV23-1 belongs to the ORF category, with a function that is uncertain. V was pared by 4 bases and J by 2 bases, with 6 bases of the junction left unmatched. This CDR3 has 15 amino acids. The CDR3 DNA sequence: TGCGCCAGCAGTCTCCGGGACAGGGACGCCTACGAGCAGTACTTC. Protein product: CASSLRDRDAYEQYF.

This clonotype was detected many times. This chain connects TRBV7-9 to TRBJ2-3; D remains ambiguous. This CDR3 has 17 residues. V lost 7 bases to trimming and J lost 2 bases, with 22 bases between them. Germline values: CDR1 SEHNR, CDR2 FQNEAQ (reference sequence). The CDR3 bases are TGTGCCAGCACCGAGTGGGCCCCCCCGGGCCCCACAGATACGCAGTATTTT. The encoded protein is CASTEWAPPGPTDTQYF.

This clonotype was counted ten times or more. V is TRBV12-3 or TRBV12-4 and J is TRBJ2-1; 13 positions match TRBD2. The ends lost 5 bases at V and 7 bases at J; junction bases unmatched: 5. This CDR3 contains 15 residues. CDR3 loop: CASSPRTSGGNEQFF. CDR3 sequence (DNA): TGTGCCAGCAGTCCTCGGACTAGCGGGGGAAATGAGCAGTTCTTC.

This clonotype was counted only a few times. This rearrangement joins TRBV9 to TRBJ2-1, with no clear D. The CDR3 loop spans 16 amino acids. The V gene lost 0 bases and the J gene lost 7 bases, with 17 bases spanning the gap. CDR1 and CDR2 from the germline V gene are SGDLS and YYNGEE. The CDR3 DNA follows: TGTGCCAGCAGCGTAGCTTGGCAGATTGGGCCAAATGAGCAGTTCTTC. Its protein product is CASSVAWQIGPNEQFF.

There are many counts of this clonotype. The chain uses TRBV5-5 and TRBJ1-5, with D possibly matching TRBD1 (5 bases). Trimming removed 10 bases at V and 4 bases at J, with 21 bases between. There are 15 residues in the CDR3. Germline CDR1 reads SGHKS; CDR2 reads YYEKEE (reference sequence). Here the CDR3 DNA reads TGTGCCCGACAGCAGCTTATGGCAGTTAATCAGCCCCAGCATTTT. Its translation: CARQQLMAVNQPQHF.

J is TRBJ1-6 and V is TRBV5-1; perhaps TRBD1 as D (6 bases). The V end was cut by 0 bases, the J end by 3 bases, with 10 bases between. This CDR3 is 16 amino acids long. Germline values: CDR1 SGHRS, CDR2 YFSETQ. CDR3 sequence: CASSLAGTNYNSPLHF. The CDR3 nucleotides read TGCGCCAGCAGCTTGGCCGGGACAAACTATAATTCACCCCTCCACTTT.

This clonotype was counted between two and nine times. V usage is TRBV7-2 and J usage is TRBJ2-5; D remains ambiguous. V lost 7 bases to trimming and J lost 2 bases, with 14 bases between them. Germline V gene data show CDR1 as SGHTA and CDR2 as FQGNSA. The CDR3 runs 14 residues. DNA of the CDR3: TGTGCCAGCACCCCTTATGGCCCGCAAGAGACCCAGTACTTC. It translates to CASTPYGPQETQYF.

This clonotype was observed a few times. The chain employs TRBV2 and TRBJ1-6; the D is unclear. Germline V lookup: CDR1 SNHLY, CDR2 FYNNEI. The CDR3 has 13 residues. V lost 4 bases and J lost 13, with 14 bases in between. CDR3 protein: CASSGGSRNPLHF. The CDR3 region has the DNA TGTGCCAGCAGTGGTGGGTCCAGGAATCCCCTCCACTTT.

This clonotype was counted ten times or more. The CDR3 bases are TGCGCCAGCAGCCGGGGGCCGTCTACCTCTGGGGCCAACGTCCTGACTTTC. It translates to CASSRGPSTSGANVLTF. The chain uses TRBV4-1 and TRBJ2-6; tentatively, D is TRBD1 (6 bases). Between the trimmed V and J ends, which lost 4 bases and 0 bases, there was a span of 13 bases. Germline CDR1 reads MGHRA; CDR2 reads YSYEKL. This CDR3 contains 17 residues.

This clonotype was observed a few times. In nucleotides, the CDR3 is TGTGCCAGCAGGCCACCGGGACAGGGGTCTGAAGCTTTCTTT. This translates into CASRPPGQGSEAFF. The chain links TRBV11-2 to TRBJ1-1, with 10 bases that match TRBD1. The CDR3 runs to 14 residues. CDR1 SGHAT and CDR2 FQNNGV come from the germline V gene. Trimming removed 6 bases from V and 6 bases from J; junction bases left unmatched: 7.

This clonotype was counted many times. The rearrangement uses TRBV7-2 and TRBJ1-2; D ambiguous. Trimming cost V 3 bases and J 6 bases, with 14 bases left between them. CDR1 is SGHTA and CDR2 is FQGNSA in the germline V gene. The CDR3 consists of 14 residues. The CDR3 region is CASSFRRADHGYTF. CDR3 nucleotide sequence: TGTGCCAGCAGCTTCCGTAGGGCCGACCATGGCTACACCTTC. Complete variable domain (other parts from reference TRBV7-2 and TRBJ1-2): GAGVSQSPSNKVTEKGKDVELRCDPISGHTALYWYRQSLGQGLEFLIYFQGNSAPDKSGLPSDRFSAERTGGSVSTLTIQRTQQEDSAVYLCASSFRRADHGYTFGSGTRLTVV.

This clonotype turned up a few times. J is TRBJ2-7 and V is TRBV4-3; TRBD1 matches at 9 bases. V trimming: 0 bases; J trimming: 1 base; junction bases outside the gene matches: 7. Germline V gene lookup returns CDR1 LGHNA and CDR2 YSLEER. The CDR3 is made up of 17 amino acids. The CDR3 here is CASSQELPGQGSYEQYF. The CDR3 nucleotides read TGCGCCAGCAGCCAAGAACTTCCGGGACAGGGATCCTACGAGCAGTACTTC.

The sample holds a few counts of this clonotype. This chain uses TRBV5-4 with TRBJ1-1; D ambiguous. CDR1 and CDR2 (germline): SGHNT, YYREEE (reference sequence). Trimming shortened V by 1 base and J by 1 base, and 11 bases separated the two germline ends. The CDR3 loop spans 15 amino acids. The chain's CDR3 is CASSLKKATNTEAFF. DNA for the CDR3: TGTGCCAGCAGCTTGAAGAAAGCAACGAACACTGAAGCTTTCTTT.

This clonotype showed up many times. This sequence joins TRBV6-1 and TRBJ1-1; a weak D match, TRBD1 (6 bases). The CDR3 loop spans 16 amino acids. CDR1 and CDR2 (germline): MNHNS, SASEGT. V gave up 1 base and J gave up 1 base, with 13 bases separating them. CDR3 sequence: CASSEGWGPWNTEAFF. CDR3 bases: TGTGCCAGCAGTGAAGGATGGGGGCCCTGGAACACTGAAGCTTTCTTT.

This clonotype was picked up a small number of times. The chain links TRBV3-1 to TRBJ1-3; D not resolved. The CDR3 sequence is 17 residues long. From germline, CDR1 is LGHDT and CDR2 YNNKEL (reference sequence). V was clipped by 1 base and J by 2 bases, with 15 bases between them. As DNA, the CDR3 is TGTGCCAGCAGCCAAGGTCGCATCGAGTTAACTGGAAACACCATATATTTT. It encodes CASSQGRIELTGNTIYF.

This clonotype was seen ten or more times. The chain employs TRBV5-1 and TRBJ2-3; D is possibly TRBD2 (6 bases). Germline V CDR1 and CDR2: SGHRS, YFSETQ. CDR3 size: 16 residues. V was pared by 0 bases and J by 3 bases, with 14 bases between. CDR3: CASSLGSAGGTDTQYF. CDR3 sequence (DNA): TGCGCCAGCAGCTTGGGATCCGCAGGAGGGACAGATACGCAGTATTTT.

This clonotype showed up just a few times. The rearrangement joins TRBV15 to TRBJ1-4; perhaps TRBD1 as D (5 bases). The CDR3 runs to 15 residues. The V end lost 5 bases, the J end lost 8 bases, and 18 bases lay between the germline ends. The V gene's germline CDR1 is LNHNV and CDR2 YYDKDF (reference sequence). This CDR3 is CATSLYPNGGEKLFF. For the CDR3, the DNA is TGTGCCACCAGCCTCTATCCCAATGGGGGGGAAAAACTGTTTTTT.

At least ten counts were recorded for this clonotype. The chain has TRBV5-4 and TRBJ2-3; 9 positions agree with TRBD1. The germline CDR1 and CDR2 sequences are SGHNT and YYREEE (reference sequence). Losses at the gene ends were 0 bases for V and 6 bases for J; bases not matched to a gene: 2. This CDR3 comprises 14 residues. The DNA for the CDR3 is TGTGCCAGCAGCTTGGGGACAGGGGAGGATACGCAGTATTTT. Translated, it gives CASSLGTGEDTQYF.

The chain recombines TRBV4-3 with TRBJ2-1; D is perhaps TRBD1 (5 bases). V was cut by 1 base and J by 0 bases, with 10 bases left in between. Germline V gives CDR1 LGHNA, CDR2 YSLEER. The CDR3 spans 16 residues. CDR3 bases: TGCGCCAGCAGCCAAGTTGGGCAGGGCTCCTACAATGAGCAGTTCTTC. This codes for CASSQVGQGSYNEQFF.

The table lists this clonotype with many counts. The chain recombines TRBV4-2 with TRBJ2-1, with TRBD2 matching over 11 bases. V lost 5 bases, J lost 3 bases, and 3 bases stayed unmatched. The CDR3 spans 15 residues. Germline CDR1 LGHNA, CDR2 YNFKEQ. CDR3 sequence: CASSASGGHYNEQFF. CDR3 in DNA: TGTGCCAGCAGCGCTAGCGGGGGGCACTACAATGAGCAGTTCTTC.

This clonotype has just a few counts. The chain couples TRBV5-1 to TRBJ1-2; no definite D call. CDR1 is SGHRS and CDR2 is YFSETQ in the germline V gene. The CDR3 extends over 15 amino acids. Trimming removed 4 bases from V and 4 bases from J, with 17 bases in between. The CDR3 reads CASSPERPLGYGYTF. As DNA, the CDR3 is TGCGCCAGCAGCCCGGAGAGGCCCCTCGGCTATGGCTACACCTTC.